One T cell receptor beta chain is described in this entry. The data belong to a study of blood T cell repertoires in COVID-19. Study context: Specimens from acute and convalescent COVID-19 originated in the United States, Italy and Spain.

The CDR3 sequence is 16 residues long. The germline gives CDR1 KGHDR, CDR2 SFDVKD. V was pared by 2 bases and J by 2 bases, with 6 bases of the junction left unmatched. Only in-frame clones appear in the TCRdb table, and some are missing; sequencing was by immunoSEQ multiplex PCR. The data show some 200,000 clones, approximately 82% seen once. V gene TRBV24-1 combines with J gene TRBJ1-2, with 8 bases matching TRBD1. Sequencing input: PBMCs or T cells enriched from blood (not recorded which). This TCR derives from a woman between 50 and 59 years old who had recovered from COVID-19. The DNA of the CDR3 is TGTGCCACCAGTGATTCCCAGGCAGGGGGCAACTATGGCTACACCTTC. It codes for CATSDSQAGGNYGYTF.